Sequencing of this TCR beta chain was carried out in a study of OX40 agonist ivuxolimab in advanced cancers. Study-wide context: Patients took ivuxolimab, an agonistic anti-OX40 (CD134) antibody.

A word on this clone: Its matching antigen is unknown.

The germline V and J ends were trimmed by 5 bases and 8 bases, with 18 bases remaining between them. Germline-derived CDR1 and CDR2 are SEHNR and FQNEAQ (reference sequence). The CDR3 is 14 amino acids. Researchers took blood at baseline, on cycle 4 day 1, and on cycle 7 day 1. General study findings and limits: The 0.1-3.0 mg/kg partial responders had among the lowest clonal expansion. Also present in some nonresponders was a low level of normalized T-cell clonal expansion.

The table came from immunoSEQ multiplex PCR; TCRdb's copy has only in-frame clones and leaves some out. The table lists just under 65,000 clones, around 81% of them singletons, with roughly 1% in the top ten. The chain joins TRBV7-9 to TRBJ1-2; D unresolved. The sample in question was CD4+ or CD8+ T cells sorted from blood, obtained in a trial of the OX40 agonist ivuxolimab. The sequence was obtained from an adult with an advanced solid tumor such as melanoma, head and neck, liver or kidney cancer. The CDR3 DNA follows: TGTGCCAGCAGCCATCTCTCGCGGGGTGGCGGCTACACCTTC. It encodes CASSHLSRGGGYTF.